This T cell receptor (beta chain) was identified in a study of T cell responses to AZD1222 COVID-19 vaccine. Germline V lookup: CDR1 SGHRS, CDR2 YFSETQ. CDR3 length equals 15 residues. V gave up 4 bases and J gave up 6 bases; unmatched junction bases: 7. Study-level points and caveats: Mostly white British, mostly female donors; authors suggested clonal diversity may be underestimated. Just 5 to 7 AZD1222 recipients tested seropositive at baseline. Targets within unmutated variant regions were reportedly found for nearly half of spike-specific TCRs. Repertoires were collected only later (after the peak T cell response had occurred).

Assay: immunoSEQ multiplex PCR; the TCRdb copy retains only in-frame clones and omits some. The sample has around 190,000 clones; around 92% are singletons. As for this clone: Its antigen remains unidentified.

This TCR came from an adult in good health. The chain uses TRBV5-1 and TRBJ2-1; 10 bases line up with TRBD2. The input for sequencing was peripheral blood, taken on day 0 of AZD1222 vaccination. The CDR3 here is CASSSGGAPINEQFF. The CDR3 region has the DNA TGCGCCAGCAGCAGCGGGGGGGCCCCCATCAATGAGCAGTTCTTC. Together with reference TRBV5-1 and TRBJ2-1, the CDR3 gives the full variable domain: KAGVTQTPRYLIKTRGQQVTLSCSPISGHRSVSWYQQTPGQGLQFLFEYFSETQRNKGNFPGRFSGRQFSNSRSEMNVSTLELGDSALYLCASSSGGAPINEQFFGPGTRLTVL.